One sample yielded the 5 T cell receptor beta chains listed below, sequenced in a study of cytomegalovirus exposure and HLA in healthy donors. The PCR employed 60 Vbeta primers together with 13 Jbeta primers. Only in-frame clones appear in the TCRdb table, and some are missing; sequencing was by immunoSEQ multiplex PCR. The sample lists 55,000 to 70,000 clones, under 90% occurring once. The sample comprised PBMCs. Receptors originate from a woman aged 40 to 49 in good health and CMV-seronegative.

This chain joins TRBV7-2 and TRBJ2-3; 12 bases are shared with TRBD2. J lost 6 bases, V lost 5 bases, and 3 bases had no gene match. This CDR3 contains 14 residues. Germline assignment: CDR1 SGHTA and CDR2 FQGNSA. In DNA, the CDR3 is TGTGCCAGCAGCCTCACTAGCGGGAGGGATACGCAGTATTTT. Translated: CASSLTSGRDTQYF.

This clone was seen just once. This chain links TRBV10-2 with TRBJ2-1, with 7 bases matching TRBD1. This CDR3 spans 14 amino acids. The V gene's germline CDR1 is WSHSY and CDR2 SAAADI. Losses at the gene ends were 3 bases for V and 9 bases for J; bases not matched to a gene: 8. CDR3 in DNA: TGCGCCAGCAGTGACCACGGACAGGTAGTTGAGCAGTTCTTC. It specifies CASSDHGQVVEQFF.

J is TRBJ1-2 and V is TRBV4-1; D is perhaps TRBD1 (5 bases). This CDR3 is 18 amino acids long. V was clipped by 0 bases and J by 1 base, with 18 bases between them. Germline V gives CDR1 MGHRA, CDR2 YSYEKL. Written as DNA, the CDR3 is TGCGCCAGCAGCCAAGATCCCCTACGACAGCAGTATAACTATGGCTACACCTTC. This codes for CASSQDPLRQQYNYGYTF.

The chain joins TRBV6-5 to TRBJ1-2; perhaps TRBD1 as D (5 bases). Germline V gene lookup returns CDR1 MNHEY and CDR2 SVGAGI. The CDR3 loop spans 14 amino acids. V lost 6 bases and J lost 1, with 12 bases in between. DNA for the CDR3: TGTGCCAGCAGCCCGTGGGGGGATAACTATGGCTACACCTTC. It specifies CASSPWGDNYGYTF.

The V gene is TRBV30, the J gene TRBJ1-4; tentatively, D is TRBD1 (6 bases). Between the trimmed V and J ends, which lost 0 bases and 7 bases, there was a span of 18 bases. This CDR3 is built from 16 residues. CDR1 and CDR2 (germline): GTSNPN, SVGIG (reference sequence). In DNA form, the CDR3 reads TGTGCCTGGAGTGTTGGAGGGGGGGGAAGGGGTGAAAAACTGTTTTTT. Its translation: CAWSVGGGGRGEKLFF.